The 6 T cell receptor beta chains below all came from one sample that was sequenced in a study of memory CD4+ T cells and cytomegalovirus serostatus. Clones were read by immunoSEQ multiplex PCR, and TCRdb kept only the in-frame ones, dropping some. Here the sample spans around 60,000 clones, more than 70% being singletons. Single viable CD3+CD4+CD8-CD45RO+ cells were sorted as the memory CD4+ T cells. Sequencing was carried out using memory CD4+ T cells from blood. Receptors originate from an adult in good health and CMV-seronegative.

The chain links TRBV7-9 to TRBJ2-5; 8 nucleotides align to TRBD1. The V gene's germline CDR1 is SEHNR and CDR2 FQNEAQ (reference sequence). The CDR3 has 15 amino acids. J lost 2 bases, V lost 3 bases, and 5 bases had no gene match. CDR3: CASSFGQGLQETQYF. The CDR3, as DNA: TGTGCCAGCAGCTTTGGACAGGGCCTTCAAGAGACCCAGTACTTC.

This clone was detected only a few times. The V and J genes are TRBV6-6 and TRBJ2-1; a possible D gene is TRBD2 (6 bases). The length of the CDR3 is 13 residues. The germline V gene has CDR1 MNHNY and CDR2 SVGAGI (reference sequence). V was clipped by 6 bases and J by 9 bases, with 15 bases between them. The CDR3 bases are TGTGCCAGCAGCCCCATGGGGGGAGTTGAGCAGTTCTTC. Encoded protein: CASSPMGGVEQFF.

The chain has TRBV5-1 and TRBJ1-2; a possible D gene is TRBD1 (5 bases). The CDR3 is made up of 14 amino acids. Trimming stripped 0 bases from V and 4 bases from J, with 10 bases between. Per germline, CDR1 SGHRS and CDR2 YFSETQ. The CDR3 is CASSLGAGAYGYTF. Here the CDR3 DNA reads TGCGCCAGCAGCTTGGGAGCCGGGGCCTATGGCTACACCTTC.

In its sample, this clone was seen a few times. The chain couples TRBV11-3 to TRBJ2-7; 13 nucleotides line up with TRBD2. This CDR3 has 15 residues. Germline CDR1 is SGHNT and CDR2 is YENEEA. The V segment lost 5 bases and the J segment 4 bases; nucleotides outside the gene matches: 5. This CDR3 reads CASSPGLAGAYEQYF. CDR3 DNA: TGTGCCAGCAGCCCCGGACTAGCGGGGGCTTACGAGCAGTACTTC.

The chain combines TRBV5-1 with TRBJ2-1, with a weak D call TRBD1 (9 bases). CDR3 length: 20 residues. The germline V gene encodes CDR1 SGHRS and CDR2 YFSETQ. The V and J ends lost 4 bases and 4 bases respectively, with 30 bases between them. CDR3 in amino acids: CASSPAPGQGFGRVYNEQFF. The CDR3 DNA reads TGCGCCAGCAGCCCCGCGCCTGGACAGGGGTTCGGGAGGGTATACAATGAGCAGTTCTTC. Based on the CDR3 plus reference TRBV5-1 and TRBJ2-1, the full variable domain is KAGVTQTPRYLIKTRGQQVTLSCSPISGHRSVSWYQQTPGQGLQFLFEYFSETQRNKGNFPGRFSGRQFSNSRSEMNVSTLELGDSALYLCASSPAPGQGFGRVYNEQFFGPGTRLTVL.

The chain has TRBV19 and TRBJ1-1, with 9 bases that match TRBD1. Germline V gives CDR1 LNHDA, CDR2 SQIVND (reference sequence). Losses at the gene ends were 5 bases for V and 3 bases for J; bases not matched to a gene: 10. The CDR3 spans 16 residues. CDR3 in DNA: TGTGCCAGTAGTGTCTGGGACAGGGCCAGGGACACTGAAGCTTTCTTT. This codes for CASSVWDRARDTEAFF.